These 8 T cell receptor beta chains were sequenced from one sample in a study of blood T cells in healthy people across ages. Through a sample-barcoded 5' primer and a J-beta primer mix, a second PCR was run for about 6 to 12 cycles. One entry per CDR3 protein, called by TCRdb with MiXCR from the 5' RACE reads. The data contain 750,000 to 950,000 distinct CDR3 sequences, 53% of them seen just once; the ten biggest clones take up around 41%. The sample comprised blood. Receptors were obtained from a man older than 75 in good health.

This chain joins TRBV6-1 and TRBJ2-7, with 9 bases fitting TRBD1. V was clipped by 3 bases and J by 2 bases; unmatched bases: 5. The CDR3 loop spans 15 amino acids. Germline assignment: CDR1 MNHNS and CDR2 SASEGT. CDR3 nucleotide sequence: TGTGCCAGCAGTGATACCGGACAGGGGACCTACGAGCAGTACTTC. As protein: CASSDTGQGTYEQYF.

The sample holds a few counts of this clonotype. The chain has TRBV7-8 and TRBJ2-7, with D perhaps matching TRBD1 or TRBD2 (5 bases each). This CDR3 comprises 15 residues. V lost 4 bases, J lost 2 bases, and 15 bases lay in between. Germline CDR1 SGHVS, CDR2 FQNEAQ. The CDR3 loop reads CASSSFSGHPYEQYF. CDR3 sequence (DNA): TGTGCCAGCAGCTCTTTTTCGGGGCATCCCTACGAGCAGTACTTC.

The chain has TRBV15 and TRBJ2-1; 16 nucleotides align to TRBD2. Germline assignment: CDR1 LNHNV and CDR2 YYDKDF (reference sequence). This CDR3 is 19 amino acids long. V trimming: 7 bases; J trimming: 3 bases; junction bases outside the gene matches: 12. The CDR3 region is CATNIPGTSGRAFYNEQFF. CDR3 nucleotides: TGTGCCACCAACATACCCGGGACTAGCGGGAGGGCCTTCTACAATGAGCAGTTCTTC.

This clonotype was detected a few times. The V and J genes are TRBV24-1 and TRBJ1-5, with D tentatively TRBD1 (5 bases). The germline V gene encodes CDR1 KGHDR and CDR2 SFDVKD. The CDR3 length is 14 residues. Trimming stripped 2 bases from V and 9 bases from J, with 13 bases between. The CDR3 bases are TGTGCCACCAGTGATTCGTGGGGGGATTGGCCCCAGCATTTT. Its protein product is CATSDSWGDWPQHF.

The V call is TRBV12-3 or TRBV12-4, the J call TRBJ2-3; D uncertain. The CDR3 sequence is 14 residues long. V lost 5 bases and J lost 3, with 12 bases in between. The CDR3 here is CASSRSFGTDTQYF. CDR3 sequence (DNA): TGTGCCAGCAGTCGTTCCTTTGGAACAGATACGCAGTATTTT.

The CDR3 sequence: CASSSQGQGGNYGYTF. Here the CDR3 DNA reads TGTGCCAGCAGTTCCCAAGGACAGGGTGGCAACTATGGCTACACCTTC. J is TRBJ1-2 and V is TRBV12-3 or TRBV12-4; 8 bases align to TRBD1. This CDR3 comprises 16 residues. V trimming: 4 bases; J trimming: 2 bases; junction bases outside the gene matches: 9.

The chain employs TRBV27 and TRBJ1-4; D might be TRBD1 (5 bases). The CDR3 runs 15 residues. Between the trimmed V and J ends, which lost 6 bases and 5 bases, there was a span of 16 bases. Germline V gene data show CDR1 as MNHEY and CDR2 as SMNVEV (reference sequence). The CDR3 DNA reads as TGTGCCAGCAGATCGATAAGCGGGGCCAATGAAAAACTGTTTTTT. Protein: CASRSISGANEKLFF.

The chain recombines TRBV7-9 with TRBJ1-2, with TRBD1 identical over 10 bases. This CDR3 has 16 amino acids. V shed 5 bases, J shed 6 bases, and the junction held 12 bases outside the gene matches. Germline V gene data show CDR1 as SEHNR and CDR2 as FQNEAQ (reference sequence). CDR3 nucleotides: TGTGCCAGCAGCCCTGGGGGACAGGGGACCAGGGATGGCTACACCTTC. This codes for CASSPGGQGTRDGYTF.